The clone carrying this TCR beta chain was seen a handful of times. The data stem from a study of cytomegalovirus exposure and HLA in healthy donors. Amplification used 60 Vbeta primers and 13 Jbeta primers. Sequenced by immunoSEQ multiplex PCR; TCRdb stores in-frame clones only, minus some. The sample lists about 110,000 clones; roughly 69% were seen once. The germline CDR1 and CDR2 sequences are SGDLS and YYNGEE. J gave up 4 bases and V 3 bases, and 5 bases lay outside the gene matches. This CDR3 has 14 residues. This chain uses TRBV9 with TRBJ2-3, with 7 bases matching TRBD2. The receptor comes from a man aged 30 to 45 in good health and CMV-seropositive. The source material was PBMCs. For the CDR3, the DNA is TGTGCCAGCAGCGCCCTGGGACTATCAGATACGCAGTATTTT. It is translated as CASSALGLSDTQYF.